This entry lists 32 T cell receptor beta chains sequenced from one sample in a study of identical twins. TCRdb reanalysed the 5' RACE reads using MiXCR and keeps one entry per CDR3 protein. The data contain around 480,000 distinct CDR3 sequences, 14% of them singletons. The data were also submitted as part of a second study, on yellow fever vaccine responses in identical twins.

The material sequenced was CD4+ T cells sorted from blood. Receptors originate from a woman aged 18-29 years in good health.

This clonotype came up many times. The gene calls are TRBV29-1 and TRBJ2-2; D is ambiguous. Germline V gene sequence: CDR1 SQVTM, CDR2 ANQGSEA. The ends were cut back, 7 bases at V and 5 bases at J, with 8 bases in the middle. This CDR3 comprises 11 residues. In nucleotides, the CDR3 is TGCAGCGCTCAGTTAACCGGGGAGCTGTTTTTT. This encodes CSAQLTGELFF.

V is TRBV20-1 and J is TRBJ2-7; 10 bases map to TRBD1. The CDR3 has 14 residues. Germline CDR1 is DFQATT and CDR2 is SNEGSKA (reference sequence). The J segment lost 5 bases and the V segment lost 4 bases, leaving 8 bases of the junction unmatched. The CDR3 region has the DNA TGCAGTGCTATTTCGGGACAGGGGTTCCACGAGCAGTACTTC. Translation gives CSAISGQGFHEQYF.

CDR3 loop: CASSPTGGREQYF. The CDR3, as DNA: TGTGCCAGCTCACCTACAGGGGGGAGGGAGCAGTACTTC. The chain employs TRBV18 and TRBJ2-7, with 8 bases that match TRBD1. Germline V gives CDR1 KGHSH, CDR2 LQKENI. With V trimmed by 3 bases and J by 7 bases, 5 bases remained unmatched. The CDR3 is 13 residues long.

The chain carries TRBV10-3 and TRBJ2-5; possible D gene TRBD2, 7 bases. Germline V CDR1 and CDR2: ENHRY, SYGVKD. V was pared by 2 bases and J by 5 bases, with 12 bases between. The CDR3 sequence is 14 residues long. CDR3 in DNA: TGTGCCATCAGTGAGATGGCGGGGGCGGAGACCCAGTACTTC. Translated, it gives CAISEMAGAETQYF.

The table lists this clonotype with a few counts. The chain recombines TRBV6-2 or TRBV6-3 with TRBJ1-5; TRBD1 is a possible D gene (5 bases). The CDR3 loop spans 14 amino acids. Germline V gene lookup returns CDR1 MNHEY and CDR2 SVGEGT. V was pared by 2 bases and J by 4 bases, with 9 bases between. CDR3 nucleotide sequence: TGTGCCAGCAGTTACGACAGCCCAAATCAGCCCCAGCATTTT. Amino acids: CASSYDSPNQPQHF.

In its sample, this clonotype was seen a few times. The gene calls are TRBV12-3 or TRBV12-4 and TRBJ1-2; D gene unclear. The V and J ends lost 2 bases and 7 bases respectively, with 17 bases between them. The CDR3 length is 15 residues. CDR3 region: CASSLQLARFTGYTF. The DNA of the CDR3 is TGTGCCAGCAGTTTACAGTTAGCTCGTTTTACTGGCTACACCTTC.

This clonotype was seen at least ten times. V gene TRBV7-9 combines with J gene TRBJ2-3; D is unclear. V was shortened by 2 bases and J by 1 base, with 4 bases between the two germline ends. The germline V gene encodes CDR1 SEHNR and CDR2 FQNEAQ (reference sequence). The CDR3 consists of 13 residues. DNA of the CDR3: TGTGCCAGCAGCTTATCCCGCACAGATACGCAGTATTTT. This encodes CASSLSRTDTQYF.

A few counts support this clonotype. CDR3 DNA: TGCGCCAGCAGCCAAGATGCATCGGGAAGCGGGGGGAAGACCCAGTACTTC. This translates into CASSQDASGSGGKTQYF. This chain links TRBV4-1 with TRBJ2-5; 9 nucleotides align to TRBD2. The J segment lost 6 bases and the V segment lost 0 bases, leaving 11 bases of the junction unmatched. The CDR3 spans 17 residues. Germline loops: CDR1 MGHRA, CDR2 YSYEKL.

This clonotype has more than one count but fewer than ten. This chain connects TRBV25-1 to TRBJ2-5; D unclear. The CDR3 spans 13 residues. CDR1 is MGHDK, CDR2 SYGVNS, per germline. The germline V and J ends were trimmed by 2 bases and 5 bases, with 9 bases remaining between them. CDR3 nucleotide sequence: TGTGCCAGCAGTGAAAATGGGGTGGAGACCCAGTACTTC. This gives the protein CASSENGVETQYF.

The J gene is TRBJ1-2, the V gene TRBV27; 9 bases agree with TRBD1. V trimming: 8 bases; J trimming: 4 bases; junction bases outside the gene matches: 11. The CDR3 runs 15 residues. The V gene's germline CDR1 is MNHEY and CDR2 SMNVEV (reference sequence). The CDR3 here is CASCPQQGAGYGYTF. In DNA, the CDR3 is TGTGCCAGCTGCCCGCAACAGGGGGCGGGCTATGGCTACACCTTC.

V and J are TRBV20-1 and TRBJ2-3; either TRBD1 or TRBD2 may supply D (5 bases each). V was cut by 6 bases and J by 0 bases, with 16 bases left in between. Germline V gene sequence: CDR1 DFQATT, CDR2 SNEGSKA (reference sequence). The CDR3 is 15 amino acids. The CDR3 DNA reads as TGCAGTGCCGACGACAGCGGAACTAGCACAGATACGCAGTATTTT. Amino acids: CSADDSGTSTDTQYF.

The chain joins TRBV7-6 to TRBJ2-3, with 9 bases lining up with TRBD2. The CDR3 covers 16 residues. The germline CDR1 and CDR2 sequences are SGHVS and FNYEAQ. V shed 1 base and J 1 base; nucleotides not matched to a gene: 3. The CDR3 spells CASSLVRGGGTDTQYF. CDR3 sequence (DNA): TGTGCCAGCAGCTTAGTTCGCGGGGGGGGCACAGATACGCAGTATTTT. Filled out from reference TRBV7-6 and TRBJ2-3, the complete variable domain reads GAGVSQSPRYKVTKRGQDVALRCDPISGHVSLYWYRQALGQGPEFLTYFNYEAQQDKSGLPNDRFSAERPEGSISTLTIQRTEQRDSAMYRCASSLVRGGGTDTQYFGPGTRLTVL.

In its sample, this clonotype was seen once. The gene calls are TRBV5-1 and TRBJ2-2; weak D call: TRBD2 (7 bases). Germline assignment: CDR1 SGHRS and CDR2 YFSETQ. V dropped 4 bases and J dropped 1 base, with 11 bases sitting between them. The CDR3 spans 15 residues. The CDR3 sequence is CASSGGAKNTGELFF. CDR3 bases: TGCGCCAGCAGCGGGGGGGCAAAGAACACCGGGGAGCTGTTTTTT.

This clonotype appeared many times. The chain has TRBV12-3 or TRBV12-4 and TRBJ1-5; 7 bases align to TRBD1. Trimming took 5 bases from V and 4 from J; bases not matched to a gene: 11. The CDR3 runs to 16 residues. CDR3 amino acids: CASSPGQASRNQPQHF. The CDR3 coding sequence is TGTGCCAGCAGTCCCGGACAGGCTAGTCGGAATCAGCCCCAGCATTTT.

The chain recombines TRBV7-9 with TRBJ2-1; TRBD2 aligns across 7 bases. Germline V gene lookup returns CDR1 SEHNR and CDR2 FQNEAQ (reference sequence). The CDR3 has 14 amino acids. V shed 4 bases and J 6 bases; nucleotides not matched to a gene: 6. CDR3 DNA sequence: TGTGCCAGCAGCTCTAAGCGGGATATCAATGAGCAGTTCTTC. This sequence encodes CASSSKRDINEQFF. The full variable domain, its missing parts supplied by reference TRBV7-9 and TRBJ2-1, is DTGVSQNPRHKITKRGQNVTFRCDPISEHNRLYWYRQTLGQGPEFLTYFQNEAQLEKSRLLSDRFSAERPKGSFSTLEIQRTEQGDSAMYLCASSSKRDINEQFFGPGTRLTVL.

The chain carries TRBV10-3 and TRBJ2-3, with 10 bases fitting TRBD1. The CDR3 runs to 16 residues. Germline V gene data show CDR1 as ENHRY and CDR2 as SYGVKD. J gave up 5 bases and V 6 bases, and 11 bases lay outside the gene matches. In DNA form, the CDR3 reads TGTGCCATCAGGGAACGAACGGGACAGGGGATAGATACGCAGTATTTT. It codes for CAIRERTGQGIDTQYF.

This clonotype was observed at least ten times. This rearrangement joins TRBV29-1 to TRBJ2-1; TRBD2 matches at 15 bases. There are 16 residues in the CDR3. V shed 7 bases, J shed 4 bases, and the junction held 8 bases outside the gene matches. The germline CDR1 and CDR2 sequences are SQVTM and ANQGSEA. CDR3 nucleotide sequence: TGCAGCGCCGGCAGGACTAGCGGGAGGGCGTACAATGAGCAGTTCTTC. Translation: CSAGRTSGRAYNEQFF.

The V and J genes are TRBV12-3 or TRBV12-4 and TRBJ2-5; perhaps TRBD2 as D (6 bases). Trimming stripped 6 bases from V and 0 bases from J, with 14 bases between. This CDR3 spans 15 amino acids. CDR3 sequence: CASRNSRGYQETQYF. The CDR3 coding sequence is TGTGCCAGCAGAAATTCACGGGGGTACCAAGAGACCCAGTACTTC.

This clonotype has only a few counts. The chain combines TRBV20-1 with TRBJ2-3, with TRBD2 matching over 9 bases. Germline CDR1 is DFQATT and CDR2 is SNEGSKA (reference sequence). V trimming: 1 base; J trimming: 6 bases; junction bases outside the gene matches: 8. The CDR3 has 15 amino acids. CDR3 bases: TGCAGTGCTAGAGTAGGCGGGGGGGCGTCGGATACGCAGTATTTT. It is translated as CSARVGGGASDTQYF.

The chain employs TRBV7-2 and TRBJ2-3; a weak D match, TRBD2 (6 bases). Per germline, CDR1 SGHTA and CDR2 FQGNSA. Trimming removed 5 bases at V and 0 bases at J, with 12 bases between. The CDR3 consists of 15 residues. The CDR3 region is CASSTTRSSTDTQYF. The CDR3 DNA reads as TGTGCCAGCAGCACGACTAGATCAAGCACAGATACGCAGTATTTT. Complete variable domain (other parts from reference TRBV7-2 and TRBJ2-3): GAGVSQSPSNKVTEKGKDVELRCDPISGHTALYWYRQSLGQGLEFLIYFQGNSAPDKSGLPSDRFSAERTGGSVSTLTIQRTQQEDSAVYLCASSTTRSSTDTQYFGPGTRLTVL.

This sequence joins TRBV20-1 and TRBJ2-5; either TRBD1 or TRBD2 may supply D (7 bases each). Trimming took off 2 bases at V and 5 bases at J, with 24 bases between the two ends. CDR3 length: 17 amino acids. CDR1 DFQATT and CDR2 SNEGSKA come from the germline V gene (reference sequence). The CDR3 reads CSARPQGEGALLETQYF. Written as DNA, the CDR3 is TGCAGTGCTAGACCCCAAGGGGAGGGGGCGTTATTGGAGACCCAGTACTTC.

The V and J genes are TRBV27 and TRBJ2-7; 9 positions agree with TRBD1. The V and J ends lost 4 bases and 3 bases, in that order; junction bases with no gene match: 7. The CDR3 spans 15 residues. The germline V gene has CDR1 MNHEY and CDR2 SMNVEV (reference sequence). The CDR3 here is CASSSRTGAYYEQYF. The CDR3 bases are TGTGCCAGCAGTTCGAGGACAGGGGCGTACTACGAGCAGTACTTC.

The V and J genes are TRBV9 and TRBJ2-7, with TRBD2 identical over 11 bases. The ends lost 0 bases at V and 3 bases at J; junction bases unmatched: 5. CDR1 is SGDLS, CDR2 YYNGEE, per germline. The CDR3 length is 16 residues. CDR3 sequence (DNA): TGTGCCAGCAGCGTAGGGGATAGCGGGGGGGGCTACGAGCAGTACTTC. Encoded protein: CASSVGDSGGGYEQYF.

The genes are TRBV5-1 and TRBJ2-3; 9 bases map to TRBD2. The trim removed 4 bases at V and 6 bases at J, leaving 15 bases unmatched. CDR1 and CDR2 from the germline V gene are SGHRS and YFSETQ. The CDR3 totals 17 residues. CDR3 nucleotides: TGCGCCAGCAGCAGTAGCGGGGGCCTGAGCCAAGCGGATACGCAGTATTTT. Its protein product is CASSSSGGLSQADTQYF.

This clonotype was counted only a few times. The CDR3 DNA follows: TGTGCCGCGGGGGGCCGATTCGCCAATGAGCAGTTCTTC. This encodes CAAGGRFANEQFF. The V call is TRBV6-2 or TRBV6-3, the J call TRBJ2-1, with 8 bases identical to TRBD2. This CDR3 is built from 13 residues. V lost 11 bases, J lost 6 bases, and 9 bases stayed unmatched. Germline V CDR1 and CDR2: MNHEY, SVGEGT.

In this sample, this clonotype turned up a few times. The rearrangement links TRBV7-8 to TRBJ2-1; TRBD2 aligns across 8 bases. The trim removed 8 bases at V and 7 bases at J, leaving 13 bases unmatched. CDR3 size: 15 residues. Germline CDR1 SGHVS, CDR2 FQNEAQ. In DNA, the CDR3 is TGTGCCAGCTCCCCTGCGGGAGGAAGCTGGAATGAGCAGTTCTTC. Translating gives CASSPAGGSWNEQFF.

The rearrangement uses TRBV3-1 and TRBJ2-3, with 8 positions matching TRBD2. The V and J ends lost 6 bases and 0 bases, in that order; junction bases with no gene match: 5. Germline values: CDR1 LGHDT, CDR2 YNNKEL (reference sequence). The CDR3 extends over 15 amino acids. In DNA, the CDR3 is TGTGCCAGCAGAGAGAGCGGGGGCAGCACAGATACGCAGTATTTT. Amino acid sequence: CASRESGGSTDTQYF.

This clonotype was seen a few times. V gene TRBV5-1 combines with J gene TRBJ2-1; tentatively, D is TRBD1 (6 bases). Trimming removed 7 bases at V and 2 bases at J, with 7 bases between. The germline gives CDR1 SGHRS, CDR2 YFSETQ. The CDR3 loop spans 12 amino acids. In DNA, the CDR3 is TGCGCCAGCGGGGACACCTACAATGAGCAGTTCTTC. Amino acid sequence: CASGDTYNEQFF.

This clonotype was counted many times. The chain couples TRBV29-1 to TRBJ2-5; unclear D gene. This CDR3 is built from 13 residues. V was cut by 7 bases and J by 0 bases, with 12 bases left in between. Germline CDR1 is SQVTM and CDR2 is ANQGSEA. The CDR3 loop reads CSAQHAYQETQYF. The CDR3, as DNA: TGCAGCGCTCAGCATGCGTACCAAGAGACCCAGTACTTC.

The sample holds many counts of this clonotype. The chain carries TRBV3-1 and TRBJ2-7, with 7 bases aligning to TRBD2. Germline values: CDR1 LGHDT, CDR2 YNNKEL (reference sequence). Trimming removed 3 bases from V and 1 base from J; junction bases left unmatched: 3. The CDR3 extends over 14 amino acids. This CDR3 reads CASSQVGGSYEQYF. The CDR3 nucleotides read TGTGCCAGCAGCCAGGTGGGGGGGTCCTACGAGCAGTACTTC.

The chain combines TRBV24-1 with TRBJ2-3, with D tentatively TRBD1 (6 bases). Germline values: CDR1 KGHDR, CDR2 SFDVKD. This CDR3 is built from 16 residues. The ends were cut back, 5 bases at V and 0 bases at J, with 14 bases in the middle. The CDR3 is CATSAALGGSTDTQYF. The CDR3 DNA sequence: TGTGCCACCAGTGCCGCCTTAGGGGGAAGCACAGATACGCAGTATTTT.

The CDR3 bases are TGTGCCAGCAGCTTATCGGGACACCAGACCTACGAGCAGTACTTC. Its protein is CASSLSGHQTYEQYF. This chain uses TRBV7-6 with TRBJ2-7; D may be TRBD1 (6 bases). The V end was cut by 2 bases, the J end by 2 bases, with 13 bases between. Germline CDR1 and CDR2: SGHVS and FNYEAQ. The CDR3 is 15 amino acids.